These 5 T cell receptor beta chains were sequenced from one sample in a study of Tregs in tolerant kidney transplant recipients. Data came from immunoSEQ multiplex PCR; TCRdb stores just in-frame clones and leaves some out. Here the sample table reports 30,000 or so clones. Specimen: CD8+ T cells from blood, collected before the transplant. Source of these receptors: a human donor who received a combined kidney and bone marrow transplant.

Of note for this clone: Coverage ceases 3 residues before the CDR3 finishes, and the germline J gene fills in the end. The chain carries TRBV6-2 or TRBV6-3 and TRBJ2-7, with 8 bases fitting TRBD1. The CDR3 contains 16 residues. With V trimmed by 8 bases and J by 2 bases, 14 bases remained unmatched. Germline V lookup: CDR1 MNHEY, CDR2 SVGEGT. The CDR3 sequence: CASRTILKTGAYEQYF. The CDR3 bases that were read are TGTGCCAGCCGGACCATCCTTAAGACAGGGGCCTACGAG.

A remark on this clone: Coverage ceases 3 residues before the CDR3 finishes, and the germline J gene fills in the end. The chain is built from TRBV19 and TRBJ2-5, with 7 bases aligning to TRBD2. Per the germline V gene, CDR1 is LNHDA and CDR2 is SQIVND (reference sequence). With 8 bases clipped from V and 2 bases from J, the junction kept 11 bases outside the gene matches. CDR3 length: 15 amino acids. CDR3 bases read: TGTGCCAGTTCCCCACGGCGGGAGAGGCAAGAGACC. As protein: CASSPRRERQET. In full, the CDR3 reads CASSPRRERQETQYF.

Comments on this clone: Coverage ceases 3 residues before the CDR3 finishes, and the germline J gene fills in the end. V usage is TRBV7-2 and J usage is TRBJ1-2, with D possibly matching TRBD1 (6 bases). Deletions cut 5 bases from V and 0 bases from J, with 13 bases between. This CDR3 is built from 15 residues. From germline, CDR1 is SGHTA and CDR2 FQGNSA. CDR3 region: CASSTPGEPNYGYTF. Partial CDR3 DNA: TGTGCCAGCAGCACCCCAGGGGAGCCTAACTATGGC.

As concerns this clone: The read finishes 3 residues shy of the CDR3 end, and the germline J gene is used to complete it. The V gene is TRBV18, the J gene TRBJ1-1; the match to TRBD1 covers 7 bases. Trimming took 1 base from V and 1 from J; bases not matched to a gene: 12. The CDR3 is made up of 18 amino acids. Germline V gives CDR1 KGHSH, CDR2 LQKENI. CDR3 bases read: TGTGCCAGCTCACCACGCAAAGGCAGGGGGGAACGGAACACTGAA. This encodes CASSPRKGRGERNTE. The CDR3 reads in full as CASSPRKGRGERNTEAFF.

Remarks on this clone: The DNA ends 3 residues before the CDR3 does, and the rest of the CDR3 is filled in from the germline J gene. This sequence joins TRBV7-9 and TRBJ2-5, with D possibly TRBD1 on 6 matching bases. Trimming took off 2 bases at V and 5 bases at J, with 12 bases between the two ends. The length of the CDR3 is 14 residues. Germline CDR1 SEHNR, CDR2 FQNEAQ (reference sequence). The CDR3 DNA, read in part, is TGTGCCAGCAGCTTAACAGGGCCTTGGGAGACC. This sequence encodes CASSLTGPWET. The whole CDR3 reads CASSLTGPWETQYF. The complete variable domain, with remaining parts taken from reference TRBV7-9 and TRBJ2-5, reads DTGVSQNPRHKITKRGQNVTFRCDPISEHNRLYWYRQTLGQGPEFLTYFQNEAQLEKSRLLSDRFSAERPKGSFSTLEIQRTEQGDSAMYLCASSLTGPWETQYFGPGTRLLVL.